The 32 T cell receptor beta chains below all came from one sample that was sequenced in a study of T cell changes during pregnancy in multiple sclerosis. TCRdb keeps only in-frame clones here, not all; method: immunoSEQ multiplex PCR. The table includes 60,000 to 85,000 clones, approximately 94% detected once. The starting material was peripheral blood, obtained in the third trimester of pregnancy. These receptors were collected from a female donor with multiple sclerosis, enrolled in a pregnancy study.

This clone appeared once. V and J are TRBV5-4 and TRBJ1-1, with TRBD1 matching over 8 bases. Losses at the gene ends were 4 bases for V and 3 bases for J; bases not matched to a gene: 8. The CDR3 is 15 amino acids. CDR1 and CDR2 (germline): SGHNT, YYREEE (reference sequence). The DNA for the CDR3 is TGTGCCAGCAGCCCGGGGAGACAGGGGTACACTGAAGCTTTCTTT. Its translation: CASSPGRQGYTEAFF.

The chain couples TRBV2 to TRBJ2-2; a weak D match, TRBD1 (6 bases). This CDR3 contains 14 residues. Germline values: CDR1 SNHLY, CDR2 FYNNEI. The V end was cut by 7 bases, the J end by 5 bases, with 14 bases between. DNA of the CDR3: TGTGCCAGCATAGTCAGGGGTGGTACCGGGGAGCTGTTTTTT. Translating it yields CASIVRGGTGELFF.

The chain couples TRBV7-2 to TRBJ2-7; 8 nucleotides line up with TRBD1. The germline V gene has CDR1 SGHTA and CDR2 FQGNSA. The V and J ends lost 5 bases and 0 bases, in that order; junction bases with no gene match: 9. The length of the CDR3 is 16 residues. The chain's CDR3 is CASSPYRDRISYEQYF. DNA for the CDR3: TGTGCCAGCAGCCCCTACCGGGACAGGATCTCCTACGAGCAGTACTTC.

The chain uses TRBV30 and TRBJ1-6; tentatively, D is TRBD1 (6 bases). CDR1 and CDR2 (germline): GTSNPN, SVGIG (reference sequence). CDR3 size: 13 residues. With 8 bases removed from V and 7 bases from J, the gap between germline ends came to 15 bases. CDR3 protein: CALYREPNSPLHF. CDR3 nucleotide sequence: TGTGCCCTCTACAGGGAACCAAATTCACCCCTCCACTTT.

The chain recombines TRBV14 with TRBJ1-1, with a tentative D call TRBD1 (5 bases). V lost 1 base and J lost 4, with 10 bases in between. CDR1 and CDR2 from the germline V gene are SGHDN and FVKESK. The CDR3 loop spans 14 amino acids. Here the CDR3 DNA reads TGTGCCAGCAGCCAAGTCTACGGGGGCACTGAAGCTTTCTTT. Amino acids: CASSQVYGGTEAFF.

The CDR3 loop reads CAWGREGVTDTQYF. The CDR3 DNA reads TGTGCCTGGGGGCGTGAGGGGGTCACAGATACGCAGTATTTT. The chain couples TRBV30 to TRBJ2-3; possible D gene TRBD1, 6 bases. Germline CDR1 GTSNPN, CDR2 SVGIG (reference sequence). The CDR3 consists of 14 residues. Trimming removed 5 bases at V and 2 bases at J, with 14 bases between.

The V and J genes are TRBV5-1 and TRBJ2-3; the D is unclear. The length of the CDR3 is 16 residues. V was shortened by 0 bases and J by 0 bases, with 11 bases between the two germline ends. The germline gives CDR1 SGHRS, CDR2 YFSETQ. The CDR3 reads CASSLDAELSTDTQYF. The CDR3 nucleotides read TGCGCCAGCAGCTTGGATGCGGAACTTAGCACAGATACGCAGTATTTT.

The chain joins TRBV30 to TRBJ1-6, with 9 nucleotides matching TRBD1. This CDR3 region has 17 residues. Unmatched junction bases numbered 12, after V lost 0 bases and J lost 9 bases. CDR1 and CDR2 from the germline V gene are GTSNPN and SVGIG (reference sequence). In DNA form, the CDR3 reads TGTGCCTGGAGTGTCATGGACAGGGGAGATCTGGTTTCACCCCTCCACTTT. It codes for CAWSVMDRGDLVSPLHF.

The chain is built from TRBV6-5 and TRBJ1-1; D is perhaps TRBD1 (6 bases). The CDR3 loop spans 14 amino acids. V lost 2 bases, J lost 1 base, and 8 bases lay in between. Per germline, CDR1 MNHEY and CDR2 SVGAGI. This CDR3 is CASSYQGWNTEAFF. As DNA, the CDR3 is TGTGCCAGCAGTTACCAGGGGTGGAACACTGAAGCTTTCTTT.

The chain employs TRBV7-2 and TRBJ1-1; a weak D match, TRBD1 (6 bases). CDR1 is SGHTA and CDR2 is FQGNSA in the germline V gene. V dropped 5 bases and J dropped 6 bases, with 13 bases sitting between them. The CDR3 runs to 13 residues. The CDR3 DNA is TGTGCCAGCAGCGCTACAGGGATCGCTGAAGCTTTCTTT. This encodes CASSATGIAEAFF.

This clone was counted a single time. The chain employs TRBV6-1 and TRBJ2-1; a possible D gene is TRBD2 (7 bases). The CDR3 spans 16 residues. V lost 0 bases to trimming and J lost 0 bases, with 9 bases between them. The germline V gene has CDR1 MNHNS and CDR2 SASEGT. The CDR3 region has the DNA TGTGCCAGCAGTGAAGCTAGGGGGGGCTCCTACAATGAGCAGTTCTTC. It codes for CASSEARGGSYNEQFF.

The genes are TRBV2 and TRBJ2-7, with TRBD2 matching 10 bases. From germline, CDR1 is SNHLY and CDR2 FYNNEI. The V segment lost 7 bases and the J segment 12 bases; nucleotides outside the gene matches: 15. The CDR3 length is 14 residues. The DNA of the CDR3 is TGTGCCAGCATCCCGGCTACTAGCGGGGAAGGGCTGTACTTC. It translates to CASIPATSGEGLYF. Filled out from reference TRBV2 and TRBJ2-7, the complete variable domain reads EPEVTQTPSHQVTQMGQEVILRCVPISNHLYFYWYRQILGQKVEFLVSFYNNEISEKSEIFDDQFSVERPDGSNFTLKIRSTKLEDSAMYFCASIPATSGEGLYFGPGTRLTVT.

The J gene is TRBJ2-7, the V gene TRBV27; D gene uncertain. Germline loops: CDR1 MNHEY, CDR2 SMNVEV (reference sequence). The CDR3 is 11 amino acids. Trimming stripped 7 bases from V and 7 bases from J, with 11 bases between. CDR3 sequence reads: CASTSLGEQYF. CDR3 nucleotides: TGTGCCAGCACCTCCCTCGGGGAGCAGTACTTC.

CDR3 DNA sequence: TGTGCCAGCAGCGAAACCCCGGACAGGGCGAACTATGGCTACACCTTC. The encoded protein is CASSETPDRANYGYTF. V and J are TRBV2 and TRBJ1-2; 8 nucleotides agree with TRBD1. The CDR3 extends over 16 amino acids. In germline, CDR1 is SNHLY, CDR2 FYNNEI. V lost 6 bases, J lost 2 bases, and 11 bases stayed unmatched.

The chain employs TRBV7-8 and TRBJ1-3; a possible D gene is TRBD1 (5 bases). This CDR3 has 17 residues. The V end lost 3 bases, the J end lost 4 bases, and 19 bases lay between the germline ends. The germline gives CDR1 SGHVS, CDR2 FQNEAQ. The DNA of the CDR3 is TGTGCCAGCAGCTTTGAGGTACAGGCTCGTTCCGGAAACACCATATATTTT. Translated, it gives CASSFEVQARSGNTIYF.

The chain joins TRBV10-1 to TRBJ1-1; the D gene is possibly TRBD1 (6 bases). The ends were cut back, 5 bases at V and 0 bases at J, with 10 bases in the middle. CDR1 WNHNN and CDR2 SYGVQD come from the germline V gene (reference sequence). The CDR3 has 14 amino acids. This CDR3 is CASSPGALNTEAFF. The CDR3 nucleotides read TGCGCCAGCAGTCCAGGGGCCTTGAACACTGAAGCTTTCTTT.

J is TRBJ1-4 and V is TRBV5-1; 8 nucleotides line up with TRBD1. Trimming at V came to 0 bases and at J to 2 bases, leaving 3 bases not matched to a gene. CDR3 length: 16 amino acids. Germline lookup yields CDR1 SGHRS and CDR2 YFSETQ. The CDR3 sequence: CASSLERQGTNEKLFF. CDR3 sequence (DNA): TGCGCCAGCAGCTTGGAGCGACAGGGGACTAATGAAAAACTGTTTTTT.

The V gene is TRBV6-5, the J gene TRBJ1-5; 10 bases align to TRBD1. The CDR3 has 15 residues. Germline V gives CDR1 MNHEY, CDR2 SVGAGI. Losses at the gene ends were 6 bases for V and 0 bases for J; bases not matched to a gene: 2. The CDR3 sequence is CASRGTGVSNQPQHF. CDR3 nucleotide sequence: TGTGCCAGCAGAGGGACAGGGGTTAGCAATCAGCCCCAGCATTTT.

This sequence joins TRBV30 and TRBJ1-3, with D unclear. V was trimmed by 1 base and J by 4 bases, leaving 14 bases between them. The CDR3 extends over 15 amino acids. Per germline, CDR1 GTSNPN and CDR2 SVGIG (reference sequence). The CDR3 region is CAWSAAAAIGNTIYF. In nucleotides, the CDR3 is TGTGCCTGGAGTGCGGCAGCGGCTATCGGAAACACCATATATTTT.

This chain joins TRBV9 and TRBJ2-2; 9 bases map to TRBD2. Germline V gene sequence: CDR1 SGDLS, CDR2 YYNGEE. The CDR3 is 17 amino acids. V dropped 4 bases and J dropped 7; count of bases not matched to a gene: 14. Here the CDR3 reads CASSSRAGGHVVGELFF. For the CDR3, the DNA is TGTGCCAGCAGCTCGCGGGCGGGGGGGCATGTTGTCGGGGAGCTGTTTTTT.

The genes are TRBV7-2 and TRBJ2-1; 7 bases are shared with TRBD1. Germline V lookup: CDR1 SGHTA, CDR2 FQGNSA. V shed 3 bases, J shed 3 bases, and the junction held 8 bases outside the gene matches. There are 16 residues in the CDR3. The DNA of the CDR3 is TGTGCCAGCAGCTTGGACAGGCGTGGCTACTACAATGAGCAGTTCTTC. This codes for CASSLDRRGYYNEQFF.

The chain is built from TRBV9 and TRBJ2-3; D is perhaps TRBD2 (6 bases). The CDR3 totals 14 residues. The germline gives CDR1 SGDLS, CDR2 YYNGEE. V shed 2 bases and J shed 4 bases, with 11 bases lying between them. The CDR3 sequence is CASSVGPGADTQYF. As DNA, the CDR3 is TGTGCCAGCAGCGTGGGACCGGGGGCAGATACGCAGTATTTT.

The CDR3 here is CASSVSGGIQETQYF. CDR3 DNA: TGTGCCAGCAGCGTTAGCGGGGGGATCCAAGAGACCCAGTACTTC. This chain joins TRBV9 and TRBJ2-5, with TRBD2 matching over 10 bases. Germline V CDR1 and CDR2: SGDLS, YYNGEE. V dropped 2 bases and J dropped 1; count of bases not matched to a gene: 2. The CDR3 is 15 amino acids.

V and J are TRBV21-1 and TRBJ2-5; no check of the table's D call, TRBD1, against the DNA was made. TRBV21-1 constitutes a pseudogene. This CDR3 has 15 residues. The CDR3 loop reads CASSNNRGGQETQYF. The DNA for the CDR3 is TGTGCCAGCAGCAACAACAGGGGTGGTCAAGAGACCCAGTACTTC.

This clone was seen a handful of times. V is TRBV10-3 and J is TRBJ2-7; D gene unclear. V lost 1 base and J lost 6, with 4 bases in between. The CDR3 spans 11 residues. Germline V gives CDR1 ENHRY, CDR2 SYGVKD. Here the CDR3 reads CAISEFGEQYF. CDR3 DNA: TGTGCCATCAGTGAGTTCGGCGAGCAGTACTTC.

This chain uses TRBV14 with TRBJ2-5; TRBD1 might be the D (5 bases). CDR1 SGHDN and CDR2 FVKESK come from the germline V gene. The ends were cut back, 8 bases at V and 5 bases at J, with 18 bases in the middle. The CDR3 consists of 14 residues. DNA for the CDR3: TGTGCCAGCCTTCGTGGGGCTGACCCTGAGACCCAGTACTTC. This codes for CASLRGADPETQYF.

The V and J genes are TRBV10-3 and TRBJ2-7, with TRBD1 identical over 10 bases. Germline assignment: CDR1 ENHRY and CDR2 SYGVKD. This CDR3 region has 12 residues. Trimming at V came to 10 bases and at J to 6 bases, leaving 6 bases not matched to a gene. The CDR3 sequence is CASGTGVVEQYF. The CDR3 DNA sequence: TGTGCCAGCGGGACAGGGGTCGTCGAGCAGTACTTC.

The chain is built from TRBV5-6 and TRBJ1-6; D gene unclear. Trimming took 2 bases from V and 8 from J, leaving 8 bases between them. Germline V gene data show CDR1 as SGHDT and CDR2 as YYEEEE. The CDR3 is 13 amino acids. For the CDR3, the DNA is TGTGCCAGCAGCTTTGAGGCGGATTCACCCCTCCACTTT. Amino acids: CASSFEADSPLHF.

This chain links TRBV6-1 with TRBJ2-5, with a possible D match to TRBD1 (6 bases). This CDR3 has 14 residues. Germline CDR1 MNHNS, CDR2 SASEGT. Trimming removed 2 bases at V and 2 bases at J, with 9 bases between. CDR3 in DNA: TGTGCCAGCAGTGAACTAGGGGGACAAGAGACCCAGTACTTC. Residues: CASSELGGQETQYF.

This clone was seen more than once but under ten times. V is TRBV5-1 and J is TRBJ1-1, with D perhaps matching TRBD1 (5 bases). V lost 4 bases, J lost 0 bases, and 13 bases lay in between. Germline loops: CDR1 SGHRS, CDR2 YFSETQ. This CDR3 region has 15 residues. This CDR3 reads CASSRAGLMNTEAFF. CDR3 DNA: TGCGCCAGCAGCCGAGCGGGACTCATGAACACTGAAGCTTTCTTT.

This chain joins TRBV13 and TRBJ2-7; 9 bases map to TRBD2. Germline values: CDR1 PRHDT, CDR2 FYEKMQ (reference sequence). This CDR3 is 15 amino acids long. V dropped 5 bases and J dropped 2; count of bases not matched to a gene: 7. The CDR3 reads CASSPGLAPTYEQYF. The CDR3 DNA sequence: TGTGCCAGCAGCCCTGGACTAGCGCCTACCTACGAGCAGTACTTC.

This clone was observed once. The genes are TRBV11-2 and TRBJ2-3; weak D call: TRBD2 (6 bases). This CDR3 is 16 amino acids long. V shed 5 bases and J shed 2 bases, with 17 bases lying between them. From germline, CDR1 is SGHAT and CDR2 FQNNGV. CDR3: CASSQRRGTYTDTQYF. CDR3 nucleotides: TGTGCCAGCAGCCAACGGCGGGGCACTTACACAGATACGCAGTATTTT. The complete variable domain, with remaining parts taken from reference TRBV11-2 and TRBJ2-3, reads EAGVAQSPRYKIIEKRQSVAFWCNPISGHATLYWYQQILGQGPKLLIQFQNNGVVDDSQLPKDRFSAERLKGVDSTLKIQPAKLEDSAVYLCASSQRRGTYTDTQYFGPGTRLTVL.